These 27 T cell receptor beta chains originate from one sample sequenced in a study of OX40 agonist ivuxolimab in advanced cancers. Method: immunoSEQ multiplex PCR; TCRdb's copy keeps in-frame clones and lacks some. Of approximately 40,000 clones in the sample, approximately 90% are singletons; the top ten hold about 13%. This material consisted of CD4+ or CD8+ T cells sorted from blood, taken in a trial of the OX40 agonist ivuxolimab. The receptor source for this set is an adult with an advanced solid tumor such as melanoma, head and neck, liver or kidney cancer.

This chain connects TRBV28 to TRBJ1-5; D gene unclear. Deletions cut 3 bases from V and 0 bases from J, with 6 bases between. CDR3 length: 14 residues. Germline lookup yields CDR1 MDHEN and CDR2 SYDVKM. This CDR3 is CASSLTYSNQPQHF. The CDR3 DNA follows: TGTGCCAGCAGTTTGACTTATAGCAATCAGCCCCAGCATTTT.

The V call is TRBV5-6, the J call TRBJ2-7; 8 bases are a match to TRBD1. The junction had 6 bases not matched to a gene; V was cut back by 3 bases and J by 1 base. Per germline, CDR1 SGHDT and CDR2 YYEEEE. The CDR3 is made up of 15 amino acids. The CDR3, as DNA: TGTGCCAGCAGCTGGACCGGGACAGGTTCCTACGAGCAGTACTTC. This translates into CASSWTGTGSYEQYF.

The chain is built from TRBV15 and TRBJ1-2, with TRBD1 matching 7 bases. The CDR3 has 14 residues. CDR1 and CDR2 from the germline V gene are LNHNV and YYDKDF (reference sequence). V lost 0 bases, J lost 8 bases, and 6 bases stayed unmatched. This CDR3 is CATSRDLGGDGYTF. Here the CDR3 DNA reads TGTGCCACCAGCAGAGATTTAGGGGGCGACGGCTACACCTTC. Full variable domain (rest looked up from reference TRBV15 and TRBJ1-2): DAMVIQNPRYQVTQFGKPVTLSCSQTLNHNVMYWYQQKSSQAPKLLFHYYDKDFNNEADTPDNFQSRRPNTSFCFLDIRSPGLGDTAMYLCATSRDLGGDGYTFGSGTRLTVV.

This chain joins TRBV5-1 and TRBJ1-1; 8 nucleotides align to TRBD1. The CDR3 has 11 amino acids. After removal of 10 bases from V and 5 bases from J, the junction contained 4 bases not matched to a gene. Germline assignment: CDR1 SGHRS and CDR2 YFSETQ. The CDR3 bases are TGCGCCTGCCGGACAGGGACTGAAGCTTTCTTT. Protein product: CACRTGTEAFF.

The J gene is TRBJ2-7, the V gene TRBV6-6, with TRBD2 matching over 13 bases. The V and J ends lost 5 bases and 10 bases, in that order; junction bases with no gene match: 5. The germline gives CDR1 MNHNY, CDR2 SVGAGI (reference sequence). The CDR3 sequence is 13 residues long. The CDR3 DNA is TGTGCCAGCAGTCGGACTAGCGGGAGTCAACAGTACTTC. Its protein is CASSRTSGSQQYF.

The chain carries TRBV7-3 and TRBJ2-5; D is uncertain. The J call may be wrong; the DNA end is better matched by TRBJ2-7. The CDR3 contains 13 residues. The germline gives CDR1 SGHTA, CDR2 FQGTGA. The CDR3 loop is CASSLGPSGEQYF. DNA of the CDR3: TGTGCCAGCAGCCTCGGACCTTCCGGCGAGCAGTACTTC.

The chain combines TRBV6-5 with TRBJ2-6, with D uncertain. CDR1 is MNHEY and CDR2 is SVGAGI in the germline V gene. Trimming removed 2 bases at V and 0 bases at J, with 8 bases between. The CDR3 extends over 16 amino acids. For the CDR3, the DNA is TGTGCCAGCAGTTACCGGTTAACCTCTGGGGCCAACGTCCTGACTTTC. Its translation is CASSYRLTSGANVLTF.

This clone is medium-sized (0.01 to 0.1%). The J gene is TRBJ2-7, the V gene TRBV6-1; TRBD1 is a possible D gene (5 bases). CDR1 and CDR2 (germline): MNHNS, SASEGT. The CDR3 runs 15 residues. V dropped 3 bases and J dropped 9 bases, with 21 bases sitting between them. The CDR3, as DNA: TGTGCCAGCAGTGACGTAGGCAGGGCTAACATTGGGCAGTACTTC. Translated, it gives CASSDVGRANIGQYF.

The chain recombines TRBV6-5 with TRBJ1-2; D gene ambiguous. Germline V gives CDR1 MNHEY, CDR2 SVGAGI. The CDR3 runs 15 residues. V was clipped by 6 bases and J by 0 bases, with 14 bases between them. The CDR3 protein is CASSFNPLANYGYTF. For the CDR3, the DNA is TGTGCCAGCAGCTTTAACCCACTTGCTAACTATGGCTACACCTTC.

CDR3 protein: CASTTGTVNTGELFF. In DNA, the CDR3 is TGTGCCAGCACAACAGGGACAGTGAACACCGGGGAGCTGTTTTTT. J is TRBJ2-2 and V is TRBV2; 7 bases are shared with TRBD1. In germline, CDR1 is SNHLY, CDR2 FYNNEI. Trimming at V came to 7 bases and at J to 1 base, leaving 6 bases not matched to a gene. CDR3 length equals 15 residues.

The V gene is TRBV28, the J gene TRBJ2-3; D not certain. The CDR3 runs to 13 residues. V lost 5 bases and J 2 bases, leaving 8 bases between the germline ends. Per the germline V gene, CDR1 is MDHEN and CDR2 is SYDVKM. The CDR3 DNA reads as TGTGCCAGCAGTAGGGCTTACACAGATACGCAGTATTTT. Its translation: CASSRAYTDTQYF.

The chain links TRBV29-1 to TRBJ2-7; the D gene could be TRBD1 or TRBD2 (7 bases each). Trimming cost V 4 bases and J 2 bases, with 15 bases left between them. The CDR3 is made up of 14 amino acids. Germline lookup yields CDR1 SQVTM and CDR2 ANQGSEA. The CDR3 DNA follows: TGCAGCGTTGTGGGGGGGACAGACCCCTACGAGCAGTACTTC. It specifies CSVVGGTDPYEQYF.

The genes are TRBV19 and TRBJ2-3; no definite D call. Germline lookup yields CDR1 LNHDA and CDR2 SQIVND (reference sequence). This CDR3 spans 13 amino acids. Deletions cut 10 bases from V and 4 bases from J, with 15 bases between. The CDR3 loop reads CATTMGLADTQYF. CDR3 nucleotide sequence: TGTGCCACAACGATGGGGTTGGCAGATACGCAGTATTTT.

The chain couples TRBV6-5 to TRBJ1-1; D gene ambiguous. CDR1 is MNHEY, CDR2 SVGAGI, per germline. The V end lost 2 bases, the J end lost 0 bases, and 7 bases lay between the germline ends. The CDR3 extends over 14 amino acids. The CDR3 DNA reads as TGTGCCAGCAGTTACAGAGGGATGAACACTGAAGCTTTCTTT. It specifies CASSYRGMNTEAFF.

The chain links TRBV6-1 to TRBJ2-5, with 11 bases that match TRBD1. Judging by the DNA end, TRBJ2-7 fits better; the J call may be wrong. The CDR3 runs to 14 residues. Germline lookup yields CDR1 MNHNS and CDR2 SASEGT. CDR3 amino acids: CASTQDRGPFEQYF. For the CDR3, the DNA is TGTGCCAGCACCCAGGACAGGGGGCCTTTCGAGCAGTACTTC.

CDR3 sequence: CASSVAGGQETQYF. CDR3 in DNA: TGTGCCAGTAGTGTAGCGGGAGGCCAAGAGACCCAGTACTTC. The rearrangement uses TRBV19 and TRBJ2-5; 10 nucleotides match TRBD2. Germline CDR1 is LNHDA and CDR2 is SQIVND (reference sequence). Trimming at V came to 5 bases and at J to 1 base, leaving 1 base not matched to a gene. CDR3 length equals 14 residues. The full variable domain, its missing parts supplied by reference TRBV19 and TRBJ2-5, is DGGITQSPKYLFRKEGQNVTLSCEQNLNHDAMYWYRQDPGQGLRLIYYSQIVNDFQKGDIAEGYSVSREKKESFPLTVTSAQKNPTAFYLCASSVAGGQETQYFGPGTRLLVL.

The gene calls are TRBV18 and TRBJ2-3; 7 bases line up with TRBD2. The V gene's germline CDR1 is KGHSH and CDR2 LQKENI. This CDR3 has 15 amino acids. With V trimmed by 5 bases and J by 4 bases, 9 bases remained unmatched. CDR3 sequence: CASSSTSLRPDTQYF. The DNA for the CDR3 is TGTGCCAGCTCATCGACTAGCCTTAGGCCAGATACGCAGTATTTT. The entire variable domain, with the rest obtained from reference TRBV18 and TRBJ2-3, is as follows: NAGVMQNPRHLVRRRGQEARLRCSPMKGHSHVYWYRQLPEEGLKFMVYLQKENIIDESGMPKERFSAEFPKEGPSILRIQQVVRGDSAAYFCASSSTSLRPDTQYFGPGTRLTVL.

The CDR3 loop is CASSSYPGTGNGQFF. The CDR3 nucleotides read TGCGCCAGCAGCTCATATCCCGGGACAGGGAACGGGCAGTTCTTC. The chain carries TRBV5-1 and TRBJ2-1; 9 bases map to TRBD1. CDR1 and CDR2 from the germline V gene are SGHRS and YFSETQ. The CDR3 has 15 amino acids. Trimming at V came to 3 bases and at J to 12 bases, leaving 13 bases not matched to a gene.

The chain uses TRBV11-1 and TRBJ2-1; the match to TRBD2 covers 13 bases. The CDR3 extends over 14 amino acids. V was clipped by 5 bases and J by 6 bases; unmatched bases: 1. Germline V gives CDR1 SGHAT, CDR2 FQDESV (reference sequence). The CDR3 coding sequence is TGTGCCAGCAGCCGACTAGCGGGGGGCAATGAGCAGTTCTTC. Its protein product is CASSRLAGGNEQFF.

This sequence joins TRBV27 and TRBJ2-7; weak D call: TRBD2 (5 bases). Trimming took off 6 bases at V and 3 bases at J, with 15 bases between the two ends. There are 14 residues in the CDR3. Germline V gene data show CDR1 as MNHEY and CDR2 as SMNVEV (reference sequence). CDR3 nucleotide sequence: TGTGCCAGCAGCCCTACGAGAGGGAGCTACGAGCAGTACTTC. Translating it yields CASSPTRGSYEQYF.

This rearrangement joins TRBV28 to TRBJ2-1; 8 bases map to TRBD2. Unmatched junction bases numbered 10, after V lost 6 bases and J lost 12 bases. Germline CDR1 MDHEN, CDR2 SYDVKM. The CDR3 contains 13 residues. CDR3 sequence: CASSHGGGLAQFF. The CDR3 coding sequence is TGTGCCAGCAGCCACGGGGGGGGTCTTGCGCAGTTCTTC.

The chain carries TRBV28 and TRBJ2-4; 8 bases agree with TRBD1. The CDR3 extends over 14 amino acids. After removal of 2 bases from V and 9 bases from J, the junction contained 6 bases not matched to a gene. Looked up from germline, CDR1 is MDHEN and CDR2 is SYDVKM. The CDR3 nucleotides read TGTGCCAGCAGTTTAGCGCAGGGGGCGGCCATTCAGTACTTC. Protein product: CASSLAQGAAIQYF.

The chain has TRBV7-8 and TRBJ1-5, with D hard to call. The CDR3 covers 16 residues. Germline CDR1 and CDR2: SGHVS and FQNEAQ. The ends were cut back, 5 bases at V and 4 bases at J, with 18 bases in the middle. The CDR3 DNA is TGTGCCAGCAGCCCCCGGGCCCTCCCCCGAAATCAGCCCCAGCATTTT. It encodes CASSPRALPRNQPQHF.

V usage is TRBV2 and J usage is TRBJ2-2; 9 bases agree with TRBD2. The V segment lost 8 bases and the J segment 7 bases; nucleotides outside the gene matches: 20. The CDR3 runs 18 residues. The germline gives CDR1 SNHLY, CDR2 FYNNEI. The chain's CDR3 is CASEPIFNGREGHGELFF. In nucleotides, the CDR3 is TGTGCCAGCGAACCCATTTTTAACGGGCGGGAGGGCCACGGGGAGCTGTTTTTT.

The genes are TRBV19 and TRBJ2-3, with D unclear. Germline loops: CDR1 LNHDA, CDR2 SQIVND (reference sequence). The CDR3 covers 14 residues. V was trimmed by 3 bases and J by 0 bases, leaving 7 bases between them. In nucleotides, the CDR3 is TGTGCCAGTAGTATTCGACCGAGCACAGATACGCAGTATTTT. Its translation is CASSIRPSTDTQYF.

The V and J genes are TRBV27 and TRBJ2-7; no clear D gene. Trimming left V 1 base short and J 5 bases short, with 12 bases between. The CDR3 has 14 residues. Looked up from germline, CDR1 is MNHEY and CDR2 is SMNVEV (reference sequence). In DNA form, the CDR3 reads TGTGCCAGCAGTTTATATTTGGGCAGGAACGAGCAGTACTTC. Translated: CASSLYLGRNEQYF.

The chain recombines TRBV18 with TRBJ2-2; 7 bases line up with TRBD2. Germline trimming cut 1 base from V and 6 bases from J; bases unmatched to any gene: 11. Germline assignment: CDR1 KGHSH and CDR2 LQKENI. This CDR3 has 17 residues. The CDR3, as DNA: TGTGCCAGCTCACCACGTGCGGGTAGCGGGCGGTCCGGGGAGCTGTTTTTT. This encodes CASSPRAGSGRSGELFF.